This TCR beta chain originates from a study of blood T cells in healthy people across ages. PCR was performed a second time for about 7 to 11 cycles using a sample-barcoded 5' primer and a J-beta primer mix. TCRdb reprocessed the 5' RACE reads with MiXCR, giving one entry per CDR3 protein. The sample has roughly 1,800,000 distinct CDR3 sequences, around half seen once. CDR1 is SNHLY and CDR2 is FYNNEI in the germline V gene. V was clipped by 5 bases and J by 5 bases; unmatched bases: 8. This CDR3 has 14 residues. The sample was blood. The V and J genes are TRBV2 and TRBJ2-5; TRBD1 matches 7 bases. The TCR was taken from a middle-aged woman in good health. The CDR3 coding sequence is TGTGCCAGCAGTAACGACAGGGCGTTCGAGACCCAGTACTTC. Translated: CASSNDRAFETQYF.